These 21 T cell receptor beta chains were all obtained from the same sample, sequenced in a study of blood T cell repertoires in COVID-19 (dated by TCRdb to 2018 to 2020). Library prep was done by the immunoSEQ multiplex PCR assay. Drawn from immuneACCESS, this table holds only the in-frame rearrangements with V and J called that TCRdb kept. Clones are partly lost; checked studies trace under half to an unresolved V gene and leave the rest unexplained. The sample table holds 70,000 or so clones, of which approximately 83% were seen once. Approximately 15% of the sample comes from the top ten. Source material: peripheral blood. These receptors originate from a man aged 40-55 years with COVID-19, enrolled during active disease.

The rearrangement uses TRBV3-1 (or the pseudogene TRBV3-2) and TRBJ2-3, with 10 positions matching TRBD2. Germline V gene lookup returns CDR1 LGHDT and CDR2 YNNKEL (reference sequence). This CDR3 has 14 amino acids. Germline trimming cut 8 bases from V and 4 bases from J; bases unmatched to any gene: 6. The CDR3 region has the DNA TGTGCCAGCGGGGAAGCGGGGGGGCCAGATACGCAGTATTTT. Its protein is CASGEAGGPDTQYF.

The chain couples TRBV7-2 to TRBJ2-7; D might be TRBD1 (6 bases). In germline, CDR1 is SGHTA, CDR2 FQGNSA. This CDR3 contains 14 residues. V lost 1 base and J 3 bases, leaving 10 bases between the germline ends. The CDR3 nucleotides read TGTGCCAGCAGCTTAGGACAGGAGAGCTACGAGCAGTACTTC. This encodes CASSLGQESYEQYF.

V and J are TRBV30 and TRBJ2-1; weak D call: TRBD1 (5 bases). This CDR3 contains 14 residues. Germline values: CDR1 GTSNPN, CDR2 SVGIG (reference sequence). Between the trimmed V and J ends, which lost 4 bases and 4 bases, there was a span of 14 bases. The chain's CDR3 is CAWIAFDRYNEQFF. Written as DNA, the CDR3 is TGTGCCTGGATAGCATTTGACAGATACAATGAGCAGTTCTTC.

The chain carries TRBV19 and TRBJ2-6, with D possibly being TRBD2 (5 bases). V lost 6 bases, J lost 0 bases, and 9 bases lay in between. CDR1 is LNHDA and CDR2 is SQIVND in the germline V gene (reference sequence). CDR3 length: 15 residues. DNA of the CDR3: TGTGCCAGTAGCGGACTGAGCTCTGGGGCCAACGTCCTGACTTTC. As protein: CASSGLSSGANVLTF.

J is TRBJ1-6 and V is TRBV4-1; D possibly corresponds to TRBD1 (6 bases). Between the trimmed V and J ends, which lost 6 bases and 7 bases, there was a span of 16 bases. This CDR3 contains 15 residues. Germline-derived CDR1 and CDR2 are MGHRA and YSYEKL. The CDR3 loop is CASSLRDMYNSPLHF. The CDR3 DNA follows: TGCGCCAGCAGTCTCCGGGACATGTACAATTCACCCCTCCACTTT.

The chain carries TRBV27 and TRBJ2-7, with D perhaps matching TRBD2 (6 bases). V lost 6 bases, J lost 0 bases, and 15 bases lay in between. This CDR3 has 15 residues. Germline CDR1 MNHEY, CDR2 SMNVEV (reference sequence). The CDR3 DNA reads TGTGCCAGCAGCTCCGGGACTCACTTCTCCTACGAGCAGTACTTC. Its protein is CASSSGTHFSYEQYF.

The chain recombines TRBV29-1 with TRBJ1-3; tentative D call: TRBD1 (6 bases). Trimming shortened V by 4 bases and J by 0 bases, and 13 bases separated the two germline ends. CDR1 is SQVTM, CDR2 ANQGSEA, per germline. CDR3 length: 15 amino acids. The CDR3 DNA is TGCAGCGTTGGGGGGCCCCCAAACTCTGGAAACACCATATATTTT. Translation gives CSVGGPPNSGNTIYF.

The chain is built from TRBV6-1 and TRBJ2-7, with TRBD2 as a possible D gene (6 bases). V lost 2 bases and J 6 bases, leaving 14 bases between the germline ends. CDR1 is MNHNS, CDR2 SASEGT, per germline. This CDR3 region has 14 residues. The DNA for the CDR3 is TGTGCCAGCAGTGAACAACTAGCTATCAGCGAGCAGTACTTC. As protein: CASSEQLAISEQYF.

This chain joins TRBV3-1 (or the pseudogene TRBV3-2) and TRBJ1-4, with D possibly TRBD1 on 5 matching bases. Germline CDR1 is LGHDT and CDR2 is YNNKEL (reference sequence). The CDR3 has 16 residues. The germline V and J ends were trimmed by 4 bases and 5 bases, with 17 bases remaining between them. The CDR3 is CASSLLGGGWNEKLFF. In DNA, the CDR3 is TGTGCCAGCAGCCTGCTCGGGGGAGGTTGGAATGAAAAACTGTTTTTT.

The chain uses TRBV7-3 and TRBJ2-3; a possible D gene is TRBD2 (5 bases). V shed 5 bases and J shed 3 bases, with 12 bases lying between them. Germline CDR1 and CDR2: SGHTA and FQGTGA. CDR3 length: 14 amino acids. CDR3 DNA: TGTGCCAGCAGCCCCGGAGGCCGAACAGATACGCAGTATTTT. Its translation: CASSPGGRTDTQYF.

The V call is TRBV19, the J call TRBJ2-5; the D gene is possibly TRBD2 (6 bases). The CDR3 extends over 14 amino acids. Trimming removed 0 bases from V and 7 bases from J, with 12 bases in between. From germline, CDR1 is LNHDA and CDR2 SQIVND (reference sequence). CDR3 in amino acids: CASSIDKGRGTQYF. CDR3 nucleotides: TGTGCCAGTAGTATAGATAAGGGGCGGGGGACCCAGTACTTC.

This chain uses TRBV30 with TRBJ1-5, with D unclear. Germline assignment: CDR1 GTSNPN and CDR2 SVGIG (reference sequence). The V end was cut by 0 bases, the J end by 2 bases, with 5 bases between. The CDR3 is 13 amino acids. The CDR3 sequence is CAWSVQGNQPQHF. CDR3 coding DNA: TGTGCCTGGAGTGTCCAGGGCAATCAGCCCCAGCATTTT.

This rearrangement joins TRBV7-6 to TRBJ1-1, with 7 positions matching TRBD1. The germline gives CDR1 SGHVS, CDR2 FNYEAQ. The junction had 4 bases not matched to a gene; V was cut back by 0 bases and J by 6 bases. This CDR3 spans 14 amino acids. The CDR3 DNA follows: TGTGCCAGCAGCTTAGCGGAGGGGGCCGCTGAAGCTTTCTTT. Translating gives CASSLAEGAAEAFF. Filled out from reference TRBV7-6 and TRBJ1-1, the complete variable domain reads GAGVSQSPRYKVTKRGQDVALRCDPISGHVSLYWYRQALGQGPEFLTYFNYEAQQDKSGLPNDRFSAERPEGSISTLTIQRTEQRDSAMYRCASSLAEGAAEAFFGQGTRLTVV.

This clone was seen a few times. The chain recombines TRBV5-5 with TRBJ1-1; tentative D call: TRBD1 (5 bases). V gave up 6 bases and J gave up 4 bases, with 19 bases separating them. The germline V gene encodes CDR1 SGHKS and CDR2 YYEKEE (reference sequence). The CDR3 totals 15 residues. CDR3 residues: CASNPTGPRGTEAFF. CDR3 nucleotide sequence: TGTGCCAGCAATCCGACGGGCCCAAGGGGCACTGAAGCTTTCTTT.

The chain has TRBV21-1 and TRBJ2-4; the D call of TRBD1 is as the table states it, not checked on the DNA. TRBV21-1 counts as a pseudogene. The CDR3 is 14 residues long. CDR3 in DNA: TGTGCCAGCCGAACAGGTAACAGCAAAAACATTCAGTACTTC. Translating it yields CASRTGNSKNIQYF.

This sequence joins TRBV4-1 and TRBJ2-7, with 11 bases identical to TRBD1. Unmatched junction bases numbered 10, after V lost 4 bases and J lost 2 bases. The CDR3 runs to 17 residues. The germline CDR1 and CDR2 sequences are MGHRA and YSYEKL. CDR3 nucleotides: TGCGCCAGCAGCCCAGGGACAGGGGGGGGAAAGGCCTACGAGCAGTACTTC. As protein: CASSPGTGGGKAYEQYF.

Only a few counts were recorded for this clone. The CDR3 reads CASRPYEPGQGSYEQYF. The CDR3, as DNA: TGTGCCAGCAGACCGTACGAGCCGGGACAGGGTTCCTACGAGCAGTACTTC. The gene calls are TRBV5-4 and TRBJ2-7; 9 bases align to TRBD1. Germline values: CDR1 SGHNT, CDR2 YYREEE (reference sequence). The CDR3 loop spans 17 amino acids. After removal of 5 bases from V and 1 base from J, the junction contained 13 bases not matched to a gene.

The genes are TRBV28 and TRBJ1-5; tentatively, D is TRBD1 (6 bases). The CDR3 sequence is 16 residues long. Trimming pared 4 bases from V and 0 bases from J, leaving 13 bases between. Germline lookup yields CDR1 MDHEN and CDR2 SYDVKM. CDR3 bases: TGTGCCAGCAGTTGGGCAGGGGCCTATAGCAATCAGCCCCAGCATTTT. Amino acid sequence: CASSWAGAYSNQPQHF.

The count of this clone is one. The rearrangement uses TRBV7-9 and TRBJ2-2; the match to TRBD1 covers 7 bases. J lost 1 base, V lost 7 bases, and 3 bases had no gene match. The CDR3 has 14 amino acids. Germline CDR1 SEHNR, CDR2 FQNEAQ (reference sequence). Written as DNA, the CDR3 is TGTGCCAGCATCGACAGGGTGAACACCGGGGAGCTGTTTTTT. It specifies CASIDRVNTGELFF.

The chain links TRBV25-1 to TRBJ1-2; 10 bases match TRBD1. CDR1 is MGHDK, CDR2 SYGVNS, per germline. V lost 1 base and J lost 7; bases outside the gene matches: 6. The CDR3 totals 15 residues. The CDR3: CASSESGTGAVGYTF. The CDR3, as DNA: TGTGCCAGCAGTGAATCTGGGACAGGGGCGGTTGGCTACACCTTC.

CDR3 loop: CASSLARSGANVLTF. The CDR3 DNA reads as TGTGCCAGCAGCTTAGCGCGCTCTGGGGCCAACGTCCTGACTTTC. V usage is TRBV11-2 and J usage is TRBJ2-6; D gene unclear. The V end was cut by 1 base, the J end by 0 bases, with 4 bases between. The V gene's germline CDR1 is SGHAT and CDR2 FQNNGV. This CDR3 has 15 amino acids.